This TCR beta chain was recorded in a study of shared clonotypes between healthy human individuals. Of note for this clone: Its antigen is undetermined.

Selected positively for CCR7 and CD45RO-negative, naive CD8 cells excluded terminally differentiated effector memory CD45RA+ cells. Germline lookup yields CDR1 DFQATT and CDR2 SNEGSKA (reference sequence). V was pared by 6 bases and J by 8 bases, with 10 bases between. The CDR3 contains 10 residues. Overall study findings and caveats: Apart from blood, nothing was sampled; tissue repertoires likely differ. Among non-shared clonotypes, generation probabilities were lower than among those shared by all four donors.

For every subset, genomic DNA was evenly distributed across several immunoSEQ plates. The data were produced by immunoSEQ multiplex PCR, yet TCRdb's version contains in-frame clones alone and is incomplete. The table has around 560,000 clones, 85% to 95% seen once; the top ten hold 0.11%. The clonotype was recovered from a woman younger than 45 in good health. This chain links TRBV20-1 with TRBJ1-2, with a tentative D call TRBD1 (5 bases). The sequenced sample was naive CD8+ T cells sorted from blood. The CDR3 region is CSARAGGYTF. The CDR3 DNA is TGCAGTGCCAGGGCGGGGGGCTACACCTTC.